The TCR beta chain under discussion was sequenced for a study of blood T cell repertoires in COVID-19 (dated by TCRdb to the early 2020s). Concerning the study at large: The collaborator samples originated in the United States, Italy and Spain and spanned the acute and convalescent phases of COVID-19. The material from the prospective study consisted of cDNA or gDNA derived from T cells, B-cell-depleted T cells, or PBMCs. Subjects who had been exposed to COVID-19, were actively infected with it, or had recovered from it provided the deeply sampled blood TCRbeta repertoires that made up the dataset. A freely available public database, intended as a resource for researchers studying the immune response to SARS-CoV-2, is where the repertoires were released. Samples came from the ongoing ImmuneRACE study (first 160 participants) plus 1,254 subjects from 6 global collaborators. Nearly every sample came with metadata listing a de-identified subject ID, COVID-19 status, age in years and sex. Where available, HLA class I and class II types were taken from metadata supplied by the sample provider and were not determined by assay-based typing.

General conclusions and limits of the study: The quantity of clinical and demographic metadata differed by source and by participant and was supplied without curation.

Collaborating institutions collected whole blood in K2EDTA tubes following their own protocols. For TCRbeta analysis, collaborators shipped samples in one of three forms: frozen whole blood, isolated PBMCs, or DNA extracted from either of those sample types. A remark on this clone: Its binding antigen is unknown. Per-base quality was not reported, and no clone a single base away is much larger than it.

The CDR3, cysteine through phenylalanine, is 16 amino acids long. The sequence is cut down to CDR3 DNA, 48 bases in frame from base 1. Germline trimming amounts to 0 bases on V and 4 bases on J, with 2 as the count of junction bases outside the gene matches. From the germline V gene, CDR1 is SGHRS and CDR2 is YFSETQ. The immunoSEQ Assay, a bias-controlled multiplex PCR, was used to amplify TCRbeta CDR3 regions from genomic DNA. In the paper's pipeline: Within the assay, amplification of reference gene primers was used to estimate how many nucleated cells each sample contained. To quantify the absolute abundance of each unique TCRbeta CDR3 rearrangement, sequence reads were collapsed and filtered. For each sample, productive Simpson clonality was calculated as the square root of Simpson's diversity index across productive rearrangements. TCRdb took over this immuneACCESS table, retaining in-frame rearrangements with V and J assigned. Such tables are incomplete; in checked studies, under half of the missing clones stem from an unresolved V gene, and the remainder is unexplained. The DNA was the basis for D and trimming; V, J and clone size are from that table. This sample lists approximately 59,000 clones; around 90% were detected once. The top ten constitute around 18% of the sample.

Sequencing input: peripheral blood. Recombination connected TRBV5-1 to TRBJ1-3; a stretch of 12 junction bases matches TRBD1. The TCR sequence derives from a human donor in a cohort sampled during active COVID-19. The CDR3 loop reads CASSLDGTGGGNTIYF. DNA sequence: TGCGCCAGCAGCTTGGATGGGACAGGGGGCGGAAACACCATATATTTT.